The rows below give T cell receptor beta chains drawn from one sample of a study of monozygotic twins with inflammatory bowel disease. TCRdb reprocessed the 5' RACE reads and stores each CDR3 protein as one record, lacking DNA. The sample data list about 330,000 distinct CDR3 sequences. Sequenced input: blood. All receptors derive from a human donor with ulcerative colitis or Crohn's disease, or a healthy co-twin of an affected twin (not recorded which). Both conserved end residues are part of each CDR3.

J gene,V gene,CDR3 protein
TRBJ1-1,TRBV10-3,CAISSLENTEAFF
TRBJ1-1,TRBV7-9,CASSGRGQMNTEAFF
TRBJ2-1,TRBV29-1,CSVETGLAEYNEQFF
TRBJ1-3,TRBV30,CAWMDGLFGNTIYF
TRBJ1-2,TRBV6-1,CASRENYGYTF
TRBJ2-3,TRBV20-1,CSASLRGASSTDTQYF
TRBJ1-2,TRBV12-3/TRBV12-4,CASRRTDRGGIGYTF
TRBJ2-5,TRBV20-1,CSASTGAEETQYF
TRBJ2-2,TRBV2,CASKVLSTGELFF
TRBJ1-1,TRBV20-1,CSAQIIGGTEAFF
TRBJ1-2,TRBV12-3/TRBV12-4,CASSFGLYGYTF
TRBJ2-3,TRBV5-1,CASSPRTGSTDTQYF
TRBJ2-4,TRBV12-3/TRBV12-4,CASSPPSRGAKNIQYF
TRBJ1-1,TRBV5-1,CASSAQAYTEAFF
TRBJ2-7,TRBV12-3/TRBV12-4,CASSRLLGTYEQYF
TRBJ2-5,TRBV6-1,CASSRGRDGETQYF
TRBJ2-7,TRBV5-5,CASSPGGTLPYEQYF
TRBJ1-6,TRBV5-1,CASSSDRASSPLHF
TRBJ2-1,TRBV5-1,CASSIGTSVEQFF
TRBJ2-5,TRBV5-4,CASSSLDGKETQYF
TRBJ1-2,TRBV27,CASSVSPSPGFLGYTF
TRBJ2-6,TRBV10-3,CAISESAGLDVLTF
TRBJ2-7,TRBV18,CASSHGGLVYEQYF
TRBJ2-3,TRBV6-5,CASSFGGGDTQYF
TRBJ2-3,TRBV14,CASSQGQGRSDTQYF
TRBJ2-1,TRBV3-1,CASSRKGLAGGPGNEQFF
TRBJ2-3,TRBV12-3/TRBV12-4,CASSFSADTDTQYF
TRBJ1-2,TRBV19,CASSVQGTYGYTF
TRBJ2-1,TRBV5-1,CASILDPGRDNEQFF
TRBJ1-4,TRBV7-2,CASSSEMGATGEKLFF
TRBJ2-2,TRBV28,CASGGLAGGFTGELFF
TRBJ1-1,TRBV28,CASSLSLPQAFF
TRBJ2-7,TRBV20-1,CSAIDSYEQYF
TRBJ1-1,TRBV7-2,CASSLDAGEAFF
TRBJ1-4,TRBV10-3,CAISESFLRNEKLFF
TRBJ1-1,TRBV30,CAGKGLLNTEAFF
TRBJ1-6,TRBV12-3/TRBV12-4,CASSTGTGGSPLHF
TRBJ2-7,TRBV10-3,CAISEGTRYEQYF
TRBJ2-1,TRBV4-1,CASSQGGGFNEQFF
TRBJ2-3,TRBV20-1,CSATPGFGSTDTQYF
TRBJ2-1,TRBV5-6,CASSSMGGQEGGFF
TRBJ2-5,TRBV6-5,CASNNGWGTQYF
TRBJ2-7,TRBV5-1,CASSHGQGYEQYF
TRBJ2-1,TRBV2,CASTVRDRDSNEQFF
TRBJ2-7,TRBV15,CATSSGPYEQYF
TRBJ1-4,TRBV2,CASSEGAANEKLFF
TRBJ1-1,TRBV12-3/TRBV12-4,CASRTGQPMNTEAFF
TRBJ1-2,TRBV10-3,CAIMRGPNYGYTF
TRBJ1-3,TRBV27,CASRPSGGNTIYF
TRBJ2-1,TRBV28,CASSLYSGANEQFF
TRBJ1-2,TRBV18,CASSRDSYGYTF
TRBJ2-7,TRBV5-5,CASSFARESYEQYF
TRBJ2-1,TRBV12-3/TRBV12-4,CASSFKGIEQFF
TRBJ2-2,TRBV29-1,CSVADARFTGELFF
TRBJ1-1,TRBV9,CASSTLGNTEAFF
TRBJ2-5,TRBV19,CASKYAGQGHETQYF
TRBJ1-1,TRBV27,CASSPKGRTEAFF